This T cell receptor (beta chain) was documented in a study of blood T cell repertoires in COVID-19. Profiled with immunoSEQ multiplex PCR; TCRdb holds only in-frame clones, not every one. The sample shows some 200,000 clones, under 90% of them seen only once. Trimming removed 0 bases from V and 3 bases from J, with 6 bases in between. The CDR3 contains 13 residues. Germline lookup yields CDR1 SGHRS and CDR2 YFSETQ. Patients from Seattle were sampled longitudinally, starting during active infection. This chain joins TRBV5-1 and TRBJ2-5, with D tentatively TRBD1 (5 bases). The sample consisted of peripheral blood. This receptor was obtained from a woman aged 65 to 85 with COVID-19, enrolled during active disease. The CDR3 DNA sequence: TGCGCCAGCAGCTTGGCAGGGAAAGAGACCCAGTACTTC. Translating it yields CASSLAGKETQYF.